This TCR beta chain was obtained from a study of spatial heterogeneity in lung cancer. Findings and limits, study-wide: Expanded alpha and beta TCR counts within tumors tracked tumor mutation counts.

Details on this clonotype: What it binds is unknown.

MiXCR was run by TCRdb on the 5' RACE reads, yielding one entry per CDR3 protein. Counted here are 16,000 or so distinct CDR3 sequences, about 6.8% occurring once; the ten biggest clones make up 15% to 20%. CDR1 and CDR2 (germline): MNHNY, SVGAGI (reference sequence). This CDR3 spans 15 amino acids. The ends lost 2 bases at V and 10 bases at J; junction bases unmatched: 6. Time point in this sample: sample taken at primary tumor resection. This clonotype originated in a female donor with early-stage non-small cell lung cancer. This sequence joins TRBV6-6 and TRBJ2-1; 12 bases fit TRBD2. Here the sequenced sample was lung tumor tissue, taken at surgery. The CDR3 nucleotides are TGTGCCAGCAGTTACGCTAGCGGGGGGGCTCGGGAGCAGTTCTTC. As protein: CASSYASGGAREQFF.